Included here is one TCR beta chain sequence, with context. This sample is drawn from a study of blood T cell repertoires in COVID-19. This table comes from immunoSEQ multiplex PCR, and its TCRdb copy is limited to in-frame clones, with some not included. The table has almost 200,000 clones, 70% to 80% seen once. CDR1 and CDR2 (germline): SGHVS, FQNEAQ. The CDR3 has 19 amino acids. Trimming shortened V by 7 bases and J by 2 bases, and 26 bases separated the two germline ends. It was during active infection that Seattle patients were enrolled and then longitudinally followed. The receptor was isolated from a woman aged 40 to 55 with COVID-19, enrolled during active disease. Input material: peripheral blood. The genes are TRBV7-8 and TRBJ2-2; D possibly corresponds to TRBD2 (7 bases). The CDR3 region is CASTLRVALGGGNTGELFF. The CDR3, as DNA: TGTGCCAGCACCCTAAGGGTTGCTCTAGGGGGGGGTAACACCGGGGAGCTGTTTTTT.